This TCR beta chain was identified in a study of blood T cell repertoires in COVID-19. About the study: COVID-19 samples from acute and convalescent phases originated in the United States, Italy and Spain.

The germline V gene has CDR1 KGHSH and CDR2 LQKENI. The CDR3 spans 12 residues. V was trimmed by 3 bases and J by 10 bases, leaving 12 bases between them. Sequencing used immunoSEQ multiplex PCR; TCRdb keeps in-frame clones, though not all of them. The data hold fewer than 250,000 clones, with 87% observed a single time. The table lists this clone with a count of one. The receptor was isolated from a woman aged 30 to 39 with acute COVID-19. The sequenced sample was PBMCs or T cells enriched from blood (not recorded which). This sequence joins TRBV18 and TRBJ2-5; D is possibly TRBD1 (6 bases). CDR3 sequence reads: CASSPSSGHQYF. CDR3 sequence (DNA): TGTGCCAGCTCACCTTCCTCGGGACACCAGTACTTC.